A selection of T cell receptor beta chains follows, all from one sample in a study of cytomegalovirus exposure and HLA in healthy donors. Clones were read by immunoSEQ multiplex PCR, and TCRdb kept only the in-frame ones, dropping some. The sample records some 200,000 clones, around four fifths being singletons. The sequencing input was PBMCs. The receptors stem from a man aged 50-59 years in good health and CMV-seronegative. Both conserved end residues are part of each CDR3. D genes are given only for firm matches. Not every row has a clone size; where given, it reads once, few, many or a size class.

abundance	d_gene	v_gene	j_gene	CDR3aa	CDR3nt
-	-	TRBV6-5	TRBJ2-5	CASSYSAAGAAGTQYF	TGTGCCAGCAGTTACTCCGCCGCGGGGGCGGCGGGGACCCAGTACTTC
-	TRBD1	TRBV15	TRBJ2-1	CATSRAGTGGYNEQFF	TGTGCCACCAGCAGGGCCGGGACAGGGGGCTACAATGAGCAGTTCTTC
-	TRBD1	TRBV9	TRBJ2-1	CASSIRQGRPYNEQFF	TGTGCCAGCAGCATACGACAGGGTCGGCCCTACAATGAGCAGTTCTTC
-	-	TRBV7-2	TRBJ1-3	CASSFRGSGDTIYF	TGTGCCAGCAGCTTCCGGGGGTCAGGAGACACCATATATTTT
-	-	TRBV18	TRBJ2-2	CASSARLVSNTGELFF	TGTGCCAGCTCAGCAAGACTAGTATCGAACACCGGGGAGCTGTTTTTT
-	TRBD2	TRBV13	TRBJ2-5	CASSLAASGETQYF	TGTGCCAGCAGCTTAGCGGCTAGCGGGGAGACCCAGTACTTC
-	TRBD1	TRBV18	TRBJ1-4	CASSPGQGSEKLFF	TGTGCCAGCTCACCGGGACAGGGTAGTGAAAAACTGTTTTTT
-	TRBD1	TRBV27	TRBJ1-6	CASSFVLDRGYNSPLHF	TGTGCCAGCAGTTTTGTCTTGGACAGGGGGTATAATTCACCCCTCCACTTT
-	-	TRBV29-1	TRBJ1-5	CSTDRPQLWQPQHF	TGCAGCACCGACAGGCCCCAACTTTGGCAGCCCCAGCATTTT
-	-	TRBV28	TRBJ1-5	CASSLQGWNQPQHF	TGTGCCAGCAGTTTGCAGGGGTGGAATCAGCCCCAGCATTTT
-	-	TRBV10-3	TRBJ2-7	CAISEPGVLDEQYF	TGTGCCATCAGTGAACCGGGAGTGCTCGACGAGCAGTACTTT
-	-	TRBV18	TRBJ1-5	CASSPDSRRDQPQHF	TGTGCCAGCTCACCGGACTCCAGAAGGGATCAGCCCCAGCATTTT
-	TRBD2	TRBV30	TRBJ2-3	CALNPGLAGGEQYF	TGTGCCTTAAATCCGGGACTAGCGGGAGGGGAGCAGTATTTT
few	TRBD1	TRBV5-4	TRBJ1-1	CASSSQGSILTEAFF	TGTGCCAGCAGCTCACAGGGGTCTATTCTGACTGAAGCTTTCTTT
few	TRBD1	TRBV29-1	TRBJ1-1	CSGTRQGTEAFF	TGCAGCGGGACCCGACAGGGCACTGAAGCTTTCTTT
-	-	TRBV5-1	TRBJ2-1	CASSLGTRRYNEQFF	TGCGCCAGCAGCCTCGGGACTCGACGTTACAATGAGCAGTTCTTC
-	-	TRBV18	TRBJ2-5	CASSPIQGREETQYF	TGTGCCAGCTCACCAATACAGGGAAGAGAGGAGACCCAGTACTTC
-	-	TRBV6-1	TRBJ2-7	CASSDRGIKYEQYF	TGTGCCAGCAGTGACAGGGGAATAAAATACGAGCAGTACTTC
-	-	TRBV7-8	TRBJ1-1	CASSSFSEGYTEAFF	TGTGCCAGCAGCTCCTTTAGTGAGGGATACACTGAAGCTTTCTTT
-	-	TRBV19	TRBJ2-7	CASSISTQDYEQYF	TGTGCCAGTAGTATATCCACTCAGGACTACGAGCAGTACTTC
-	TRBD2	TRBV11-3	TRBJ2-1	CASSLFASGSNEQFF	TGTGCCAGCAGCTTATTTGCTAGCGGGAGCAATGAGCAGTTCTTC
-	-	TRBV6-5	TRBJ2-5	CASRNGGYRGETQYF	TGTGCCAGCAGAAACGGGGGCTACAGGGGAGAGACCCAGTACTTC
few	TRBD2	TRBV11-3	TRBJ2-1	CASSLGVAGGSYNEQFF	TGTGCCAGCAGCTTAGGAGTAGCGGGAGGCTCCTACAATGAGCAGTTCTTC
-	-	TRBV9	TRBJ1-1	CASSVEAGATEAFF	TGTGCCAGCAGCGTAGAGGCAGGGGCTACTGAAGCTTTCTTT
-	TRBD1	TRBV6-4	TRBJ1-6	CASSPQGADNSPLHF	TGTGCCAGCAGTCCTCAGGGGGCGGATAATTCACCCCTCCACTTT
-	-	TRBV29-1	TRBJ2-1	CSVITYVEQFF	TGCAGCGTTATTACATACGTTGAGCAGTTCTTC
-	TRBD2	TRBV28	TRBJ2-7	CASSFLAGGPYEQYF	TGTGCCAGCAGTTTCCTAGCGGGAGGTCCCTACGAGCAGTACTTC
once	TRBD1	TRBV30	TRBJ1-4	CAWGKDRVGEKLFF	TGTGCCTGGGGGAAGGACAGGGTTGGAGAAAAACTGTTTTTT
few	TRBD1	TRBV4-2	TRBJ1-6	CASSQEDGTGLNSPLHF	TGTGCCAGCAGCCAAGAAGACGGGACAGGACTAAATTCACCCCTCCACTTT
-	TRBD2	TRBV4-3	TRBJ2-3	CASSQDGSGGADTQYF	TGCGCCAGCAGCCAAGATGGGTCCGGGGGGGCAGATACGCAGTATTTT
-	TRBD1	TRBV6-6	TRBJ2-3	CASSQGQGADTQYF	TGTGCCAGCAGTCAAGGACAGGGGGCGGATACGCAGTATTTT
-	TRBD1	TRBV29-1	TRBJ1-2	CSVEGQNRNYGYTF	TGCAGCGTTGAGGGACAGAACAGAAACTATGGCTACACCTTC
-	TRBD1	TRBV18	TRBJ1-1	CASSPGQGATEAFF	TGTGCCAGCTCACCCGGACAGGGGGCGACTGAAGCTTTCTTT
-	-	TRBV6-5	TRBJ2-2	CASSYGSPGTGELFF	TGTGCCAGCAGTTATGGAAGTCCGGGGACCGGGGAGCTGTTTTTT
-	-	TRBV30	TRBJ1-4	CALGMIQGLVGRSEKLFF	TGTGCCCTGGGTATGATACAGGGATTAGTTGGTCGTAGTGAAAAACTGTTTTTT
-	-	TRBV5-4	TRBJ1-2	CATRTQGVNYGYTF	TGTGCCACTAGAACCCAGGGTGTCAACTATGGCTACACCTTC
once	-	TRBV30	TRBJ2-5	CAWSYLQETQYF	TGTGCCTGGAGTTACCTACAAGAGACCCAGTACTTC
-	TRBD2	TRBV14	TRBJ2-5	CASSVGGGATETQYF	TGTGCCAGCAGCGTTGGCGGGGGGGCCACCGAGACCCAGTACTTC
-	TRBD1	TRBV19	TRBJ1-2	CASHDRGGIYGYTF	TGTGCCAGCCACGACAGGGGAGGGATCTATGGCTACACCTTC
-	TRBD2	TRBV2	TRBJ2-1	CASSALRASGGSHNEQFF	TGTGCCAGCAGTGCTCTGAGGGCTAGCGGGGGGTCCCACAATGAGCAGTTCTTC
-	-	TRBV7-9	TRBJ1-1	CASSLGQLEAFF	TGTGCCAGCAGCTTAGGACAGCTTGAAGCTTTCTTT
-	TRBD2	TRBV29-1	TRBJ2-7	CSVSIAGGTYEQYF	TGCAGCGTCTCAATAGCGGGAGGCACCTACGAGCAGTACTTC
-	TRBD1	TRBV9	TRBJ2-5	CASSVRTGGLGETQYF	TGTGCCAGCAGCGTCCGGACAGGGGGTCTGGGGGAGACCCAGTACTTC
-	TRBD1	TRBV7-9	TRBJ1-2	CASSLVGTEIYGYTF	TGTGCCAGCAGCTTAGTAGGGACAGAGATTTATGGCTACACCTTC
-	TRBD1	TRBV6-6	TRBJ1-2	CAIKTGAHYGYTF	TGTGCCATCAAGACAGGGGCCCACTATGGCTACACCTTC
-	-	TRBV19	TRBJ1-1	CASLGAENTEAFF	TGTGCCAGTTTAGGGGCGGAGAACACTGAAGCTTTCTTT
-	TRBD2	TRBV18	TRBJ2-5	CASSPSSTSGRETQYF	TGTGCCAGCTCACCCTCGTCGACTAGCGGGAGGGAGACCCAGTACTTC
-	TRBD2	TRBV5-1	TRBJ2-1	CASSLYLAGSYNEQFF	TGCGCCAGCAGCTTATACCTAGCGGGCTCCTACAATGAGCAGTTCTTC
-	-	TRBV7-3	TRBJ2-7	CASSPNGHDLSYEQYF	TGTGCCAGCAGCCCCAATGGGCATGACCTCTCCTACGAGCAGTACTTC
-	-	TRBV11-2	TRBJ2-3	CASSLGPSASTDTQYF	TGTGCCAGCAGCTTAGGCCCTAGCGCCTCCACAGATACGCAGTATTTT
-	-	TRBV19	TRBJ1-4	CASTDPGQGHVNEKLFF	TGTGCCAGCACAGATCCCGGACAAGGACACGTTAATGAAAAACTGTTTTTT
-	-	TRBV4-3	TRBJ2-7	CASSQETGVRYEQYF	TGCGCCAGCAGCCAAGAAACGGGAGTTCGCTACGAGCAGTACTTC
-	TRBD2	TRBV6-5	TRBJ2-7	CASGGGGRVYEQYF	TGTGCCAGCGGAGGGGGCGGGAGGGTATACGAGCAGTACTTC
-	TRBD2	TRBV7-2	TRBJ2-7	CASSSDRAGVKLYEQYF	TGTGCCAGCAGCTCCGACAGAGCGGGAGTAAAGCTTTACGAGCAGTACTTC
few	-	TRBV4-1	TRBJ2-7	CASSQVARGGEQYF	TGCGCCAGCAGCCAAGTAGCGCGAGGAGGCGAGCAGTACTTC